This T cell receptor (beta chain) was sequenced in a study of cytomegalovirus exposure and HLA in healthy donors. General study results and limits: A prior analysis recorded that most TCR beta V segments were productive about 87% or about 30% of the time. Among the most significant clusters, several appeared linked to common viral pathogens in a later analysis.

Comments on this clone: Its antigen is not identified.

The PCR had 60 Vbeta and 13 Jbeta primers. Sequenced by immunoSEQ multiplex PCR; TCRdb stores in-frame clones only, minus some. The sample table includes more than 95,000 clones. Germline V CDR1 and CDR2: MNHNY, SVGAGI (reference sequence). The CDR3 has 16 residues. The ends were cut back, 4 bases at V and 2 bases at J, with 12 bases in the middle. The clonotype originates from a man aged 25-40 years in good health and CMV-seronegative. The chain uses TRBV6-6 and TRBJ2-6; D is perhaps TRBD2 (6 bases). The sample comprised PBMCs. This CDR3 is CASSSPGETGANVLTF. DNA for the CDR3: TGTGCCAGCAGTTCTCCGGGGGAGACTGGGGCCAACGTCCTGACTTTC.